The 19 T cell receptor beta chains reported below all come from one sample, sequenced in a study of blood T cell repertoires in COVID-19. Generated by immunoSEQ multiplex PCR, the TCRdb table keeps only in-frame clones and is missing some. This sample yields 90,000 or so clones, of which 72% are seen a single time; 20% to 25% belongs to the top ten. Sample: peripheral blood. These receptor sequences come from a woman aged 55-69 years in a cohort sampled during active or convalescent COVID-19.

The chain combines TRBV18 with TRBJ2-1; the match to TRBD1 covers 11 bases. The germline V gene has CDR1 KGHSH and CDR2 LQKENI. With 3 bases clipped from V and 4 bases from J, the junction kept 5 bases outside the gene matches. This CDR3 has 16 residues. CDR3 nucleotide sequence: TGTGCCAGCTCACCTAGGGACAGGGGGGGATACAATGAGCAGTTCTTC. Amino acid sequence: CASSPRDRGGYNEQFF. The full variable domain, with the rest looked up from reference TRBV18 and TRBJ2-1, is NAGVMQNPRHLVRRRGQEARLRCSPMKGHSHVYWYRQLPEEGLKFMVYLQKENIIDESGMPKERFSAEFPKEGPSILRIQQVVRGDSAAYFCASSPRDRGGYNEQFFGPGTRLTVL.

This clone has only one observation. V usage is TRBV25-1 and J usage is TRBJ2-5; 13 bases agree with TRBD2. The CDR3 extends over 15 amino acids. Per germline, CDR1 MGHDK and CDR2 SYGVNS. V was clipped by 3 bases and J by 9 bases; unmatched bases: 7. CDR3 sequence (DNA): TGTGCCAGCAGTGATTTAACTAGCGGGGGGGCGGCCCAGTACTTC. Protein: CASSDLTSGGAAQYF.

This clone is medium-sized (0.01 to 0.1%) by share. This chain links TRBV6-4 with TRBJ1-1; 7 bases are shared with TRBD1. The CDR3 loop spans 14 amino acids. The V gene's germline CDR1 is MRHNA and CDR2 SNTAGT. Germline trimming cut 6 bases from V and 1 base from J; bases unmatched to any gene: 5. CDR3 residues: CASSPGTANTEAFF. CDR3 coding DNA: TGTGCCAGCAGCCCCGGGACAGCGAACACTGAAGCTTTCTTT.

Remarks on this clone: At one of its ends the junction is not consistent with the germline gene, which may arise from a read error. The gene calls are TRBV7-7 and TRBJ2-5; 12 bases map to TRBD2. The germline V gene has CDR1 SSHAT and CDR2 FNYEAQ (reference sequence). The CDR3 is 15 residues long. CDR3 residues: CASSAGLAGQETQYF. The CDR3 nucleotides are TGTGCTAGCAGCGCGGGACTAGCGGGTCAAGAGACCCAGTACTTC.

This clone was picked up one time. The CDR3 loop reads CASSFKGAFETQYF. CDR3 DNA: TGTGCCAGCAGCTTTAAGGGGGCTTTTGAGACCCAGTACTTC. The genes are TRBV7-8 and TRBJ2-5; 7 positions match TRBD1. CDR3 length: 14 residues. Germline CDR1 reads SGHVS; CDR2 reads FQNEAQ. Unmatched junction bases numbered 6, after V lost 3 bases and J lost 5 bases.

This clone was recorded a few times. The chain uses TRBV29-1 and TRBJ1-2; D is ambiguous. Deletions cut 0 bases from V and 8 bases from J, with 16 bases between. CDR1 and CDR2 from the germline V gene are SQVTM and ANQGSEA. This CDR3 has 14 residues. The CDR3 region is CSVEDRRSPRGYTF. Here the CDR3 DNA reads TGCAGCGTTGAAGATCGTCGGTCCCCGCGGGGCTACACCTTC.

The rearrangement joins TRBV13 to TRBJ1-6, with a weak D call TRBD1 (5 bases). V lost 2 bases and J lost 8, with 16 bases in between. The CDR3 sequence is 16 residues long. Germline values: CDR1 PRHDT, CDR2 FYEKMQ (reference sequence). The CDR3 DNA reads as TGTGCCAGCAGCTTAAGGGGCCCGACCGTCGATTCACCCCTCCACTTT. Its translation: CASSLRGPTVDSPLHF. Filled out from reference TRBV13 and TRBJ1-6, the complete variable domain reads AAGVIQSPRHLIKEKRETATLKCYPIPRHDTVYWYQQGPGQDPQFLISFYEKMQSDKGSIPDRFSAQQFSDYHSELNMSSLELGDSALYFCASSLRGPTVDSPLHFGNGTRLTVT.

V usage is TRBV18 and J usage is TRBJ2-2, with D possibly TRBD2 on 7 matching bases. CDR3 length equals 15 residues. Deletions cut 2 bases from V and 7 bases from J, with 14 bases between. Per the germline V gene, CDR1 is KGHSH and CDR2 is LQKENI. The CDR3 is CASSPSGGADGELFF. The CDR3 DNA follows: TGTGCCAGCTCACCATCGGGGGGCGCCGACGGGGAGCTGTTTTTT.

This clone was counted at least ten times. V and J are TRBV2 and TRBJ2-1; tentatively, D is TRBD2 (6 bases). The ends were cut back, 6 bases at V and 4 bases at J, with 10 bases in the middle. The germline CDR1 and CDR2 sequences are SNHLY and FYNNEI. The CDR3 runs 13 residues. The DNA of the CDR3 is TGTGCCAGCAGAACGGGGGTATACAATGAGCAGTTCTTC. Its translation is CASRTGVYNEQFF.

This clone has ten or more counts. This rearrangement joins TRBV2 to TRBJ2-6; TRBD1 agrees at 8 bases. The germline CDR1 and CDR2 sequences are SNHLY and FYNNEI. J lost 1 base, V lost 4 bases, and 9 bases had no gene match. The CDR3 runs to 18 residues. CDR3 coding DNA: TGTGCCAGCAGTGTCGAAGGCAGGGGGCAGTCTGGGGCCAACGTCCTGACTTTC. Translating gives CASSVEGRGQSGANVLTF.

V usage is TRBV5-1 and J usage is TRBJ1-6, with 8 bases identical to TRBD1. The CDR3 has 21 amino acids. Germline V gene data show CDR1 as SGHRS and CDR2 as YFSETQ. J was trimmed by 4 bases and V by 0 bases; bases with no gene match: 18. The CDR3 DNA is TGCGCCAGCAGCTTGGGATTTTCGGGACAGGCATACTATTTATATAATTCACCCCTCCACTTT. This sequence encodes CASSLGFSGQAYYLYNSPLHF. Full variable domain (outside the CDR3, taken from reference TRBV5-1 and TRBJ1-6): KAGVTQTPRYLIKTRGQQVTLSCSPISGHRSVSWYQQTPGQGLQFLFEYFSETQRNKGNFPGRFSGRQFSNSRSEMNVSTLELGDSALYLCASSLGFSGQAYYLYNSPLHFGNGTRLTVT.

The rearrangement links TRBV6-6 to TRBJ2-3; no clear D gene. The CDR3 loop spans 13 amino acids. V shed 2 bases and J shed 11 bases, with 14 bases lying between them. CDR1 MNHNY and CDR2 SVGAGI come from the germline V gene (reference sequence). The CDR3 loop reads CASSYGNGGRQYF. CDR3 bases: TGTGCCAGCAGTTACGGTAACGGCGGAAGGCAGTATTTT.

This rearrangement joins TRBV9 to TRBJ2-7; D unresolved. The CDR3 loop spans 12 amino acids. Looked up from germline, CDR1 is SGDLS and CDR2 is YYNGEE. The ends were cut back, 3 bases at V and 1 base at J, with 5 bases in the middle. The CDR3 DNA reads TGTGCCAGCAGCGGCGAATCCTACGAGCAGTACTTC. It translates to CASSGESYEQYF.

The chain recombines TRBV6-5 with TRBJ2-7; TRBD1 aligns across 7 bases. V shed 5 bases and J 2 bases; nucleotides not matched to a gene: 6. Germline loops: CDR1 MNHEY, CDR2 SVGAGI. CDR3 length equals 14 residues. The CDR3 region is CASSQGVRAYEQYF. The CDR3 region has the DNA TGTGCCAGCAGTCAGGGGGTGCGGGCCTACGAGCAGTACTTC.

The table lists this clone with a few counts. The chain combines TRBV5-1 with TRBJ1-4; TRBD1 agrees at 7 bases. Trimming cost V 4 bases and J 7 bases; bases outside gene matches: 10. This CDR3 region has 15 residues. CDR1 and CDR2 (germline): SGHRS, YFSETQ. The CDR3 DNA follows: TGCGCCAGCAGCCCCGGACAGGACGTTGTTGAAAAACTGTTTTTT. Translated, it gives CASSPGQDVVEKLFF. The full variable domain, rest sourced from reference TRBV5-1 and TRBJ1-4, is KAGVTQTPRYLIKTRGQQVTLSCSPISGHRSVSWYQQTPGQGLQFLFEYFSETQRNKGNFPGRFSGRQFSNSRSEMNVSTLELGDSALYLCASSPGQDVVEKLFFGSGTQLSVL.

This rearrangement joins TRBV3-1 (or the pseudogene TRBV3-2) to TRBJ2-7; the match to TRBD1 covers 8 bases. With 4 bases clipped from V and 1 base from J, the junction kept 3 bases outside the gene matches. The CDR3 spans 14 residues. Germline assignment: CDR1 LGHDT and CDR2 YNNKEL (reference sequence). In DNA form, the CDR3 reads TGTGCCAGCAGCCTGCAGGGGGCGTCCTACGAGCAGTACTTC. It is translated as CASSLQGASYEQYF.

The genes are TRBV19 and TRBJ1-4, with 7 nucleotides matching TRBD1. The CDR3 covers 15 residues. Per germline, CDR1 LNHDA and CDR2 SQIVND (reference sequence). The V segment lost 8 bases and the J segment 5 bases; nucleotides outside the gene matches: 11. CDR3 region: CASSGFQGGNEKLFF. The CDR3 nucleotides read TGTGCCAGTTCGGGGTTCCAGGGGGGAAATGAAAAACTGTTTTTT.

The chain is built from TRBV6-6 and TRBJ2-7, with TRBD1 as a possible D gene (6 bases). V lost 8 bases and J lost 0, with 14 bases in between. The germline V gene encodes CDR1 MNHNY and CDR2 SVGAGI (reference sequence). The CDR3 loop spans 14 amino acids. The CDR3 is CASVRGSHSYEQYF. The CDR3 DNA reads TGTGCCAGCGTAAGGGGGTCGCACTCCTACGAGCAGTACTTC.

The CDR3 DNA follows: TGTGCCAGCAGCCAAGGGGGGGGGTTCGGTCGTACCTACGAGCAGTACTTC. It encodes CASSQGGGFGRTYEQYF. The chain links TRBV3-1 (or the pseudogene TRBV3-2) to TRBJ2-7; 7 nucleotides agree with TRBD2. Germline-derived CDR1 and CDR2 are LGHDT and YNNKEL (reference sequence). J lost 2 bases, V lost 1 base, and 11 bases had no gene match. The CDR3 runs to 17 residues.